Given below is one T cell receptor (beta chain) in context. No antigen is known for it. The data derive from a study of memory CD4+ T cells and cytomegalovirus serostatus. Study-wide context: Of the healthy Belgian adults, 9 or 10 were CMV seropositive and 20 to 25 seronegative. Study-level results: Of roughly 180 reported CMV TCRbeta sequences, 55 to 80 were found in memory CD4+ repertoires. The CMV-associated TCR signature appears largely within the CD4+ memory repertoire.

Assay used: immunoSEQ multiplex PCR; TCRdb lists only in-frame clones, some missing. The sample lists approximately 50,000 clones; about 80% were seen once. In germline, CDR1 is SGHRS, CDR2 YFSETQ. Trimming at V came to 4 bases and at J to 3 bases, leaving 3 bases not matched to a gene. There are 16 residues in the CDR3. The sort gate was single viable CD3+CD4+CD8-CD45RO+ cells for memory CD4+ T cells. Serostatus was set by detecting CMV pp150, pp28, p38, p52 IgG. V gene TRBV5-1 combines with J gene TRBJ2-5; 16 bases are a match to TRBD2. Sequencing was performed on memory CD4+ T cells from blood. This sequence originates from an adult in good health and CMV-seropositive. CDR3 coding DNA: TGCGCCAGCAGCCCGGGACTAGCGGGAGGGAAAGAGACCCAGTACTTC. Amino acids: CASSPGLAGGKETQYF.